This T cell receptor beta chain derives from a study of read filtering for tumor transcriptome and immune sequencing. Overall study context: Whole-transcriptome libraries were prepared after DNase treatment.

The germline V gene encodes CDR1 LNHDA and CDR2 SQIVND (reference sequence). CDR3 length: 15 residues. Between the trimmed V and J ends, which lost 4 bases and 1 base, there was a span of 14 bases. This library used around 400 ng RNA and molecular barcoded adaptors spanning alpha/delta and beta/gamma chains. Using its own MiXCR run on the reads, TCRdb lists one record per CDR3 protein. The sample consists of 45,000 to 55,000 distinct CDR3 sequences, around 19% of them appearing once. This clonotype was counted at least ten times. The TCR comes from a donor at least 40 years old with multiple myeloma. Sequencing was performed on a population of CD138-negative cells sorted from bone marrow. The chain employs TRBV19 and TRBJ2-7; the D is unclear. CDR3 coding DNA: TGTGCCAGTAGTACTACGTTCCTATCGTCCTACGAGCAGTACTTC. Translating it yields CASSTTFLSSYEQYF. The variable domain in full, completed from reference TRBV19 and TRBJ2-7, reads DGGITQSPKYLFRKEGQNVTLSCEQNLNHDAMYWYRQDPGQGLRLIYYSQIVNDFQKGDIAEGYSVSREKKESFPLTVTSAQKNPTAFYLCASSTTFLSSYEQYFGPGTRLTVT.